The source of this T cell receptor (beta chain) is a study of OX40 agonist ivuxolimab in advanced cancers. TCRdb's copy holds only in-frame clones and misses some; the assay was immunoSEQ multiplex PCR. Of about 93,000 clones in the sample, 92% were seen once. CDR3 length: 14 amino acids. CDR1 is MNHEY and CDR2 is SVGAGI in the germline V gene. V lost 6 bases, J lost 4 bases, and 13 bases lay in between. Sample: CD4+ or CD8+ T cells sorted from blood, taken in a trial of the OX40 agonist ivuxolimab. The sequence derives from an adult with an advanced solid tumor such as melanoma, head and neck, liver or kidney cancer. V and J are TRBV6-5 and TRBJ1-5, with D possibly matching TRBD1 (6 bases). This CDR3 reads CASSGQLGNQPQHF. The CDR3 DNA reads as TGTGCCAGCAGCGGACAGTTAGGGAATCAGCCCCAGCATTTT.